The 31 T cell receptor beta chains below were found in one sample sequenced in a study of CD8 T cells in Susac syndrome. The authors reverse transcribed roughly 0.5 to 1 ug RNA with random hexamers. TCRdb re-called the immunoSEQ multiplex PCR reads with MiXCR, one entry per CDR3 protein. In the table there are 200,000 to 250,000 distinct CDR3 sequences, about 95% of which are singletons. Sample: CD4+ T cells from PBMCs. The receptors shown here come from a human donor with multiple sclerosis.

The CDR3 spells CSASQTGDTQYF. In nucleotides, the CDR3 is TGCAGTGCCAGCCAGACCGGAGATACGCAGTATTTT. V gene TRBV20-1 combines with J gene TRBJ2-3; the D is unclear. This CDR3 has 12 residues. The V and J ends lost 6 bases and 5 bases respectively, with 12 bases between them. Germline CDR1 and CDR2: DFQATT and SNEGSKA (reference sequence).

As DNA, the CDR3 is TGTGCCAGCAGCTCCGGGACAGCAAATGAAAAACTGTTTTTT. It codes for CASSSGTANEKLFF. The J gene is TRBJ1-4, the V gene TRBV25-1; 7 bases map to TRBD1. CDR3 length: 14 amino acids. Germline V gives CDR1 MGHDK, CDR2 SYGVNS. V dropped 6 bases and J dropped 5; count of bases not matched to a gene: 6.

V usage is TRBV9 and J usage is TRBJ2-7, with 11 positions matching TRBD2. Germline loops: CDR1 SGDLS, CDR2 YYNGEE. There are 15 residues in the CDR3. Trimming took 3 bases from V and 5 from J; bases not matched to a gene: 7. CDR3 protein: CASSARLAGKDEQYF. The DNA for the CDR3 is TGTGCCAGCAGCGCCCGACTAGCGGGAAAAGACGAGCAGTACTTC.

The CDR3: CASANSANSYEQYF. CDR3 coding DNA: TGTGCCAGCGCAAATAGCGCGAACTCCTACGAGCAGTACTTC. V usage is TRBV6-2 or TRBV6-3 and J usage is TRBJ2-7; D may be TRBD2 (5 bases). Trimming left V 8 bases short and J 0 bases short, with 14 bases between. CDR3 length: 14 residues. The germline V gene encodes CDR1 MNHEY and CDR2 SVGEGT.

The chain uses TRBV7-9 and TRBJ2-3; a weak D match, TRBD1 (5 bases). V was clipped by 11 bases and J by 2 bases, with 8 bases between them. The CDR3 contains 11 residues. The germline CDR1 and CDR2 sequences are SEHNR and FQNEAQ (reference sequence). DNA for the CDR3: TGTGCCGGGGCCCCCACAGATACGCAGTATTTT. This encodes CAGAPTDTQYF. Full variable domain (rest looked up from reference TRBV7-9 and TRBJ2-3): DTGVSQNPRHKITKRGQNVTFRCDPISEHNRLYWYRQTLGQGPEFLTYFQNEAQLEKSRLLSDRFSAERPKGSFSTLEIQRTEQGDSAMYLCAGAPTDTQYFGPGTRLTVL.

The chain carries TRBV6-5 and TRBJ2-7; TRBD2 agrees at 9 bases. This CDR3 spans 17 amino acids. Trimming took 4 bases from V and 2 from J; bases not matched to a gene: 12. Germline V lookup: CDR1 MNHEY, CDR2 SVGAGI. DNA for the CDR3: TGTGCCAGCAGTTCCTCAGCGGGAGGTCTTGCTCCCTACGAGCAGTACTTC. Residues: CASSSSAGGLAPYEQYF.

This chain joins TRBV5-1 and TRBJ2-3; 7 bases are a match to TRBD2. The CDR3 has 15 residues. Germline-derived CDR1 and CDR2 are SGHRS and YFSETQ. V shed 5 bases, J shed 0 bases, and the junction held 6 bases outside the gene matches. CDR3 DNA sequence: TGCGCCAGCAGTCGGGGGGAGGCTAGCACAGATACGCAGTATTTT. It is translated as CASSRGEASTDTQYF.

V and J are TRBV30 and TRBJ2-4; D perhaps matches TRBD2 (5 bases). The germline V and J ends were trimmed by 5 bases and 0 bases, with 5 bases remaining between them. CDR3 length: 12 residues. Germline CDR1 GTSNPN, CDR2 SVGIG (reference sequence). The CDR3 spells CAWAGAKNIQYF. CDR3 nucleotide sequence: TGTGCCTGGGCGGGAGCCAAAAACATTCAGTACTTC.

The chain links TRBV13 to TRBJ2-1; possibly TRBD2 for D (5 bases). Germline loops: CDR1 PRHDT, CDR2 FYEKMQ (reference sequence). The CDR3 length is 16 residues. V was clipped by 5 bases and J by 2 bases, with 16 bases between them. CDR3 sequence (DNA): TGTGCCAGCAGCCTCACTTTGGACTTGACCTACAATGAGCAGTTCTTC. Its translation is CASSLTLDLTYNEQFF.

The chain links TRBV7-2 to TRBJ2-3, with D uncertain. This CDR3 region has 14 residues. The ends were cut back, 4 bases at V and 0 bases at J, with 8 bases in the middle. CDR1 is SGHTA, CDR2 FQGNSA, per germline. CDR3 sequence: CASSWAHSTDTQYF. The CDR3 nucleotides are TGTGCCAGCAGCTGGGCCCATAGCACAGATACGCAGTATTTT.

This clonotype was recorded once. The chain joins TRBV30 to TRBJ1-3; no definite D call. The V end was cut by 4 bases, the J end by 2 bases, with 15 bases between. This CDR3 comprises 15 residues. Germline-derived CDR1 and CDR2 are GTSNPN and SVGIG (reference sequence). The CDR3 bases are TGTGCCTGGACCAGCGTTGTGGCTACTGGAAACACCATATATTTT. It is translated as CAWTSVVATGNTIYF.

The chain joins TRBV12-3 or TRBV12-4 to TRBJ2-3, with D uncertain. The CDR3 contains 14 residues. Trimming left V 7 bases short and J 2 bases short, with 13 bases between. The CDR3 nucleotides are TGTGCCAGCACCCTGCGGCGGTCCACAGATACGCAGTATTTT. This sequence encodes CASTLRRSTDTQYF.

This chain uses TRBV3-1 with TRBJ2-1; 10 positions agree with TRBD2. V lost 4 bases and J lost 6; bases outside the gene matches: 9. Germline V lookup: CDR1 LGHDT, CDR2 YNNKEL (reference sequence). This CDR3 region has 16 residues. This chain's CDR3 is CASSLAGLAGANEQFF. The CDR3 DNA reads TGTGCCAGCAGCCTAGCCGGGCTAGCGGGAGCCAATGAGCAGTTCTTC.

The V and J genes are TRBV9 and TRBJ2-7; D uncertain. There are 13 residues in the CDR3. Trimming took off 3 bases at V and 3 bases at J, with 10 bases between the two ends. Germline V CDR1 and CDR2: SGDLS, YYNGEE. CDR3 protein: CASSDLWGYEQYF. In DNA, the CDR3 is TGTGCCAGCAGCGACCTATGGGGCTACGAGCAGTACTTC.

The chain uses TRBV12-3 or TRBV12-4 and TRBJ1-3; D call uncertain. The CDR3 is 15 residues long. Trimming took 5 bases from V and 0 from J, leaving 11 bases between them. The CDR3 spells CASSSYESSGNTIYF. The CDR3 DNA reads as TGTGCCAGCAGTAGTTATGAGAGCTCTGGAAACACCATATATTTT.

The chain joins TRBV6-5 to TRBJ2-4, with D possibly matching TRBD2 (5 bases). Germline-derived CDR1 and CDR2 are MNHEY and SVGAGI. V lost 6 bases, J lost 3 bases, and 15 bases lay in between. The CDR3 is 15 residues long. CDR3 loop: CASSGGTAGKNIQYF. CDR3 sequence (DNA): TGTGCCAGCAGCGGAGGAACCGCAGGCAAAAACATTCAGTACTTC.

In DNA form, the CDR3 reads TGTGCCAGCAGCCAATCCCCGCCGGGAGGATATGGCTACACCTTC. This codes for CASSQSPPGGYGYTF. The J gene is TRBJ1-2, the V gene TRBV14; D uncertain. CDR1 is SGHDN, CDR2 FVKESK, per germline. Deletions cut 2 bases from V and 5 bases from J, with 15 bases between. This CDR3 has 15 residues.

The chain is built from TRBV20-1 and TRBJ2-3, with D uncertain. The CDR3 extends over 14 amino acids. V lost 6 bases and J 10 bases, leaving 23 bases between the germline ends. Looked up from germline, CDR1 is DFQATT and CDR2 is SNEGSKA (reference sequence). Here the CDR3 DNA reads TGCAGTGCCCCGACTGGACCCCCCGATCGAGCGCAGTATTTT. Translated: CSAPTGPPDRAQYF.

V and J are TRBV20-1 and TRBJ1-5; D unresolved. Trimming took 2 bases from V and 0 from J, leaving 8 bases between them. This CDR3 is built from 14 residues. CDR1 DFQATT and CDR2 SNEGSKA come from the germline V gene (reference sequence). The CDR3 loop is CSARLDNSNQPQHF. In DNA, the CDR3 is TGCAGTGCTAGACTAGACAATAGCAATCAGCCCCAGCATTTT.

The chain is built from TRBV2 and TRBJ2-7, with D unresolved. Per germline, CDR1 SNHLY and CDR2 FYNNEI. CDR3 length equals 14 residues. The V gene lost 4 bases and the J gene lost 6 bases, with 16 bases spanning the gap. CDR3 nucleotides: TGTGCCAGCAGTGTCTATCTGGAGACTGGCGAGCAGTACTTC. Translating gives CASSVYLETGEQYF.

CDR3 in DNA: TGCAGTGCCACACTAGCGGGGAGCACAGATACGCAGTATTTT. Encoded protein: CSATLAGSTDTQYF. V is TRBV20-1 and J is TRBJ2-3, with 10 bases matching TRBD2. V lost 6 bases to trimming and J lost 0 bases; unmatched junction nucleotides: 3. Germline CDR1 is DFQATT and CDR2 is SNEGSKA (reference sequence). The CDR3 is 14 residues long.

J is TRBJ1-6 and V is TRBV12-3 or TRBV12-4; TRBD1 might be the D (5 bases). The germline V and J ends were trimmed by 2 bases and 9 bases, with 11 bases remaining between them. The CDR3 spans 14 residues. CDR3 region: CASSLQGSGSPLHF. CDR3 DNA: TGTGCCAGCAGTTTACAGGGTTCTGGTTCACCCCTCCACTTT.

V is TRBV25-1 and J is TRBJ2-7; D is unclear. There are 11 residues in the CDR3. The V gene lost 7 bases and the J gene lost 6 bases, with 10 bases spanning the gap. Per the germline V gene, CDR1 is MGHDK and CDR2 is SYGVNS. The CDR3 region has the DNA TGTGCCAGCACCTGGAGTGGCGAGCAGTACTTC. Translated: CASTWSGEQYF.

The chain uses TRBV29-1 and TRBJ1-5, with a weak D call TRBD1 (6 bases). Germline V gives CDR1 SQVTM, CDR2 ANQGSEA. V lost 4 bases and J 7 bases, leaving 14 bases between the germline ends. This CDR3 spans 13 amino acids. This chain's CDR3 is CSVVWGPGQPQHF. As DNA, the CDR3 is TGCAGCGTTGTCTGGGGGCCGGGCCAGCCCCAGCATTTT.

The chain recombines TRBV9 with TRBJ2-1; 8 nucleotides agree with TRBD1. The CDR3 is made up of 17 amino acids. CDR1 and CDR2 (germline): SGDLS, YYNGEE. The ends lost 0 bases at V and 4 bases at J; junction bases unmatched: 9. Here the CDR3 DNA reads TGTGCCAGCAGCGTAGAGGCCCGGGACAGGAGTTACAATGAGCAGTTCTTC. The encoded protein is CASSVEARDRSYNEQFF.

The V gene is TRBV18, the J gene TRBJ2-1; D is uncertain. Trimming stripped 3 bases from V and 12 bases from J, with 18 bases between. This CDR3 comprises 14 residues. Per the germline V gene, CDR1 is KGHSH and CDR2 is LQKENI. This CDR3 reads CASSPVGPPVWQFF. The CDR3 nucleotides are TGTGCCAGCTCACCGGTCGGCCCACCTGTGTGGCAGTTCTTC.

The chain uses TRBV27 and TRBJ2-5; a possible D gene is TRBD2 (5 bases). This CDR3 is built from 13 residues. Looked up from germline, CDR1 is MNHEY and CDR2 is SMNVEV (reference sequence). The ends were cut back, 2 bases at V and 2 bases at J, with 6 bases in the middle. CDR3 sequence (DNA): TGTGCCAGCAGTTTAGGGAGACAAGAGACCCAGTACTTC. Protein sequence: CASSLGRQETQYF.

This sequence joins TRBV18 and TRBJ2-1, with TRBD1 identical over 7 bases. Trimming at V came to 3 bases and at J to 3 bases, leaving 8 bases not matched to a gene. The length of the CDR3 is 16 residues. Per the germline V gene, CDR1 is KGHSH and CDR2 is LQKENI. The CDR3 DNA reads as TGTGCCAGCTCACCGACCGGGACAGAGGGCTACAATGAGCAGTTCTTC. Amino acid sequence: CASSPTGTEGYNEQFF.

The chain uses TRBV6-1 and TRBJ1-6; D is perhaps TRBD1 (5 bases). Germline V CDR1 and CDR2: MNHNS, SASEGT. The germline V and J ends were trimmed by 5 bases and 7 bases, with 18 bases remaining between them. The CDR3 runs to 16 residues. The CDR3 sequence: CASSPTRARRNSPLHF. CDR3 coding DNA: TGTGCCAGCAGTCCTACCAGGGCCCGCCGGAATTCACCCCTCCACTTT.

This chain connects TRBV20-1 to TRBJ1-2; D is perhaps TRBD1 (6 bases). Trimming shortened V by 3 bases and J by 4 bases, and 24 bases separated the two germline ends. The CDR3 totals 17 residues. CDR1 DFQATT and CDR2 SNEGSKA come from the germline V gene (reference sequence). The DNA for the CDR3 is TGCAGTGCTAGTAATAGGGGACACGCCAACTTGGCCTATGGCTACACCTTC. Protein product: CSASNRGHANLAYGYTF.

The chain uses TRBV12-3 or TRBV12-4 and TRBJ1-6; no firm D call. V was trimmed by 1 base and J by 5 bases, leaving 6 bases between them. The CDR3 has 14 residues. CDR3 in amino acids: CASSLGIDNSPLHF. Written as DNA, the CDR3 is TGTGCCAGCAGTTTAGGAATCGATAATTCACCCCTCCACTTT.